This T cell receptor beta chain was recorded in a study of beta chain features in type 1 diabetes. This clone was observed a handful of times. The antigen remains unidentified. Germline-derived CDR1 and CDR2 are SQVTM and ANQGSEA. This CDR3 spans 13 amino acids. V lost 7 bases and J lost 7, with 19 bases in between. Overall study results and limits: VDJ junctions in type 1 diabetes patients carried more deletions and fewer insertions. PCR might preferentially amplify shorter templates, equally in patients and controls. TCRB rearrangement may or may not be influenced by HLA type; here this remained unresolved. Naive, central memory and Treg TCRB repertoires seemed to resemble each other more closely in patients than they did in healthy donors. Shorter TCRB CDR3s, moderately but significantly so, marked every one of the four CD4+ subsets in Type 1 diabetes patients.

The sequenced template was cDNA made from the entire isolated RNA. TCRdb's table, derived via immunoSEQ multiplex PCR, lists solely in-frame clones and lacks some. The sample lists about 180,000 clones; approximately 8.1% were seen once. The material sequenced was central memory CD4+ T cells from blood. The clonotype comes from a woman in her thirties or forties with type 1 diabetes. The V gene is TRBV29-1, the J gene TRBJ1-2; D is perhaps TRBD1 (6 bases). CDR3: CSAPSGGQAGYTF. The CDR3 bases are TGCAGCGCTCCCTCGGGGGGCCAGGCTGGCTACACCTTC.